This T cell receptor (beta chain) was profiled in a study of tumor and adjacent non-tumor tissue in lung cancer. Study context: Patients comprised about a dozen adenocarcinoma, a couple of squamous cell carcinoma and 1 small cell lung cancer. Overall study results and limits: Tumor repertoires had a smaller top 100 clone share than normal lung.

The template was RNA from unsorted bulk tissue. Three rounds of nested PCR, following a modified ARM-PCR protocol, produced the TCRbeta library. TCRdb fed the multiplex PCR reads into MiXCR, producing one record per CDR3 protein. This sample carries 91,000 or so distinct CDR3 sequences, approximately 65% of them seen once, and the ten largest clones take 15% to 20%. Germline V gene data show CDR1 as SGHAT and CDR2 as FQDESV (reference sequence). The CDR3 has 21 residues if both end residues are counted. Details on this clonotype: Its antigen is unknown. Because the CDR3's place on the DNA is in doubt, the DNA is left out and the CDR3 is given as listed by TCRdb.

The source is a man between 60 and 75 years old with non-small cell lung cancer. What was sequenced was lung tumor tissue. The V call is TRBV11-1, the J call TRBJ2-1; the table's D call TRBD1 went unverified against the DNA. CDR3 sequence reads: CDSSIYLCRVDLGVSYNEQFF.